This is a list of T cell receptor beta chains from one sample in a study of beta chain features in type 1 diabetes. Measured with immunoSEQ multiplex PCR; TCRdb has only the in-frame clones, and not every one. The repertoire holds over 90,000 clones, with under 30% as singletons. Sequenced: central memory CD4+ T cells from blood. The receptors stem from a woman aged 18-29 years with type 1 diabetes. The conserved cysteine and the conserved F or W are not part of the CDR3 here. Each record gives: J gene, clone size, V gene, CDR3 protein. Size tells how often a clone was seen (once, few, many) or the class of an expanded clone, and some rows leave it out.

j_call: TRBJ2-3; clone_size: -; v_call: TRBV9; cdr3_aa: ASSVDPARNVFGDTQY
j_call: TRBJ2-3; clone_size: -; v_call: TRBV9; cdr3_aa: ASGGAQGAGDTQY
j_call: TRBJ2-4; clone_size: few; v_call: TRBV5-1; cdr3_aa: ASSVTGSDKNIQY
j_call: TRBJ1-2; clone_size: -; v_call: TRBV28; cdr3_aa: AGRSGQGRYGYT
j_call: TRBJ1-5; clone_size: few; v_call: TRBV28; cdr3_aa: ASSSLDREAQPQH
j_call: TRBJ2-1; clone_size: -; v_call: TRBV2; cdr3_aa: ASRGLGTSYNEQF
j_call: TRBJ2-4; clone_size: -; v_call: TRBV10-3; cdr3_aa: AISAEEGAGLAKNIQY
j_call: TRBJ1-5; clone_size: -; v_call: TRBV6-5; cdr3_aa: ASSSTRQVLPQH
j_call: TRBJ2-7; clone_size: -; v_call: TRBV4-2; cdr3_aa: ASSQVSGRGIYEQY
j_call: TRBJ1-1; clone_size: -; v_call: TRBV21-1; cdr3_aa: ATSGTGAATMPNTEAF
j_call: TRBJ2-3; clone_size: -; v_call: TRBV7-9; cdr3_aa: ASSPRTSGNGWDTQY
j_call: TRBJ2-2; clone_size: -; v_call: TRBV5-1; cdr3_aa: ASSLRPRDTNTGELF
j_call: TRBJ1-1; clone_size: few; v_call: TRBV27; cdr3_aa: ASSLTPTGRREAF
j_call: TRBJ1-2; clone_size: -; v_call: TRBV5-5; cdr3_aa: ASSFYRDGYT
j_call: TRBJ2-5; clone_size: few; v_call: TRBV11-2; cdr3_aa: ASSFAVGTQETQY
j_call: TRBJ1-1; clone_size: -; v_call: TRBV11-2; cdr3_aa: ASSLSRGGGAEAF
j_call: TRBJ1-1; clone_size: -; v_call: TRBV19; cdr3_aa: ASSTNGQGNTEAF
j_call: TRBJ2-1; clone_size: few; v_call: TRBV7-9; cdr3_aa: ASSRGLAGNEQF
j_call: TRBJ1-2; clone_size: few; v_call: TRBV5-5; cdr3_aa: ASSVQGRDWDGYT
j_call: TRBJ2-5; clone_size: -; v_call: TRBV14; cdr3_aa: ASSHGTSGRASQETQY
j_call: TRBJ2-2; clone_size: few; v_call: TRBV11-2; cdr3_aa: ASSATASFSELF
j_call: TRBJ1-1; clone_size: -; v_call: TRBV5-4; cdr3_aa: ASSLGLRNTEAF
j_call: TRBJ2-1; clone_size: -; v_call: TRBV4-3; cdr3_aa: ASSRDSNEQF
j_call: TRBJ2-1; clone_size: -; v_call: TRBV7-2; cdr3_aa: ASSPGLNNEQF
j_call: TRBJ2-3; clone_size: few; v_call: TRBV5-6; cdr3_aa: ASSFSGTTDTQY
j_call: TRBJ2-5; clone_size: few; v_call: TRBV5-1; cdr3_aa: ASSRTGEGGETQY
j_call: TRBJ2-1; clone_size: few; v_call: TRBV28; cdr3_aa: ASRTLGDISYNEQF
j_call: TRBJ2-1; clone_size: -; v_call: TRBV5-1; cdr3_aa: ASSPGLPSGRARDEQF
j_call: TRBJ2-3; clone_size: many; v_call: TRBV11-2; cdr3_aa: ASSLLASGSTDTQY
j_call: TRBJ2-7; clone_size: few; v_call: TRBV30; cdr3_aa: AWSIKAGEQY
j_call: TRBJ2-2; clone_size: -; v_call: TRBV10-3; cdr3_aa: AISERGDGGGELF
j_call: TRBJ1-1; clone_size: -; v_call: TRBV6-1; cdr3_aa: ASSYFAEAF
j_call: TRBJ2-5; clone_size: few; v_call: TRBV6-1; cdr3_aa: ASSGQTGLETQY
j_call: TRBJ1-4; clone_size: -; v_call: TRBV15; cdr3_aa: ATSRDLTTNEKLF
j_call: TRBJ1-1; clone_size: few; v_call: TRBV11-2; cdr3_aa: ASSIDGVWGTEAF
j_call: TRBJ1-1; clone_size: -; v_call: TRBV19; cdr3_aa: ASTITPNTEAF
j_call: TRBJ2-1; clone_size: few; v_call: TRBV29-1; cdr3_aa: SVEVGTGGGGWQF
j_call: TRBJ2-6; clone_size: few; v_call: TRBV29-1; cdr3_aa: SVAGRGAAGGANVLT
j_call: TRBJ2-5; clone_size: -; v_call: TRBV5-1; cdr3_aa: ASSLRTSSETQY
j_call: TRBJ2-7; clone_size: -; v_call: TRBV27; cdr3_aa: ASSSPGGLRYEQY